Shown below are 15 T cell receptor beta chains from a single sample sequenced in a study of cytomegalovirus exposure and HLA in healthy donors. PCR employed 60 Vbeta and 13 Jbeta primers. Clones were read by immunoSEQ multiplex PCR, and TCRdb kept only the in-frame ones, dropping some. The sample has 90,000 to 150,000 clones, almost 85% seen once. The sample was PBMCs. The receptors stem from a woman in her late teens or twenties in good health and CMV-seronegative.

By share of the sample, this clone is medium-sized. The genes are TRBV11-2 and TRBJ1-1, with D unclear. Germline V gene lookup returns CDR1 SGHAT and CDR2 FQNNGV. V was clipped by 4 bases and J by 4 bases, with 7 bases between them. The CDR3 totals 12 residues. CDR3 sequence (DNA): TGTGCCAGCAGCTCGGGTCCCACTGAAGCTTTCTTT. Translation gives CASSSGPTEAFF.

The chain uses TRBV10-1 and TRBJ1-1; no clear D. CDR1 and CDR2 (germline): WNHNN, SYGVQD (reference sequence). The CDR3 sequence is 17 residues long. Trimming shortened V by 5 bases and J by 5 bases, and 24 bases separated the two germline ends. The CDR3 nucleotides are TGCGCCAGCAGTCCGGAACAGATCGGCGATTTGAGTACTGAAGCTTTCTTT. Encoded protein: CASSPEQIGDLSTEAFF.

Here the CDR3 DNA reads TGTGCCAGTAGTATCCATACAGGGGGCGCTAGTACCGGGGAGCTGTTTTTT. Residues: CASSIHTGGASTGELFF. The chain uses TRBV19 and TRBJ2-2, with TRBD1 matching 9 bases. The CDR3 runs to 17 residues. V lost 3 bases to trimming and J lost 5 bases; unmatched junction nucleotides: 10. The germline V gene has CDR1 LNHDA and CDR2 SQIVND (reference sequence).

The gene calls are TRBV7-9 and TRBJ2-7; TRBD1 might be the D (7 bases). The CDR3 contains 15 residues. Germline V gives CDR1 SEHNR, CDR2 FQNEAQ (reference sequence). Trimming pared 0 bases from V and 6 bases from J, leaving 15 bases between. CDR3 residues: CASSLAFQGGSEQYF. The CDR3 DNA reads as TGTGCCAGCAGCTTAGCGTTCCAGGGGGGCAGCGAGCAGTACTTC.

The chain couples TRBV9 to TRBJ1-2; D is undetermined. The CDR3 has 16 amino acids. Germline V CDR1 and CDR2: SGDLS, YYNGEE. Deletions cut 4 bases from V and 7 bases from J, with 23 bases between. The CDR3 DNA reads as TGTGCCAGCAGCCCTACGGGAGGCTTCCGTGTAGGTGGCTACACCTTC. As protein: CASSPTGGFRVGGYTF.

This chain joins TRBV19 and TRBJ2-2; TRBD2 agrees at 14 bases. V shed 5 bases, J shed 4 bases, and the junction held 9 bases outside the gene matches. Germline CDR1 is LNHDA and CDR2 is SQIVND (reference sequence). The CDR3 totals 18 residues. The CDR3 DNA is TGTGCCAGTAGTCCCCTGACTAGCGGGAGGGGGGTCACCGGGGAGCTGTTTTTT. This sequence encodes CASSPLTSGRGVTGELFF.

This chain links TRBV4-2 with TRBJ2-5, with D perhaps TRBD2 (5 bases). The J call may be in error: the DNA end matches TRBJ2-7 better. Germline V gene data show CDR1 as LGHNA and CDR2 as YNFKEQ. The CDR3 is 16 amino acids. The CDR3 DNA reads TGTGCCAGCAGCCAACCTCCCGGGGATCCCTCCTACGAGCAGTACTTC. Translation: CASSQPPGDPSYEQYF.

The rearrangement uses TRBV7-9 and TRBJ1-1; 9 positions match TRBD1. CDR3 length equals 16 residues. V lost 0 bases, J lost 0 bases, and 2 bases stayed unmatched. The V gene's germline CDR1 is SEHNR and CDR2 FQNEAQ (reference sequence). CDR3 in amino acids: CASSLAYRGLNTEAFF. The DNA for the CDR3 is TGTGCCAGCAGCTTAGCCTACAGGGGGCTGAACACTGAAGCTTTCTTT.

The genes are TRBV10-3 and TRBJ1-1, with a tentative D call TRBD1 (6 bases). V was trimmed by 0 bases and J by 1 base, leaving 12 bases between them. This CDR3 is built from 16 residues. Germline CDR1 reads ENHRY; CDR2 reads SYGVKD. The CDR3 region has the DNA TGTGCCATCAGTGAGTCCGGGGGGACACGGAACACTGAAGCTTTCTTT. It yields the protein CAISESGGTRNTEAFF.

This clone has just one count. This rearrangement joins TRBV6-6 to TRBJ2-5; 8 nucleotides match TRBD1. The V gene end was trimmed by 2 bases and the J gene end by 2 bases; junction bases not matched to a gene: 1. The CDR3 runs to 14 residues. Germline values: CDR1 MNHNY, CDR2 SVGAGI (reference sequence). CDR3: CASSYRTGQETQYF. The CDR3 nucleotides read TGTGCCAGCAGTTACCGGACAGGGCAAGAGACCCAGTACTTC.

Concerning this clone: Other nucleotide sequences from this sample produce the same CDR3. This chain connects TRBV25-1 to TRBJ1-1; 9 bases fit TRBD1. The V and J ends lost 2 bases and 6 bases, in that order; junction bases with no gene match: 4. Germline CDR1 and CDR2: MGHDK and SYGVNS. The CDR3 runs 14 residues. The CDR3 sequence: CASSEGTGSPEAFF. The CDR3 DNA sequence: TGTGCCAGCAGTGAAGGGACAGGGTCCCCTGAAGCTTTCTTT.

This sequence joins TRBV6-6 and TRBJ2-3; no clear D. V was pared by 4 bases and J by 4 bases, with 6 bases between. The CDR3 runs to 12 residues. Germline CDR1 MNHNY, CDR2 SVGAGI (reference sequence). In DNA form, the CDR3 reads TGTGCCAGCAGTTTTCGGTCAGATACGCAGTATTTT. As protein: CASSFRSDTQYF.

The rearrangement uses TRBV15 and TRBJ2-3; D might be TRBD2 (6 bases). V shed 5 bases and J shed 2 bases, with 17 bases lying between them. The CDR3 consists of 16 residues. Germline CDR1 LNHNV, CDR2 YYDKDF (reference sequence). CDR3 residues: CATSFASGLFTDTQYF. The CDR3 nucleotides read TGTGCCACCAGCTTCGCCTCGGGACTCTTCACAGATACGCAGTATTTT.

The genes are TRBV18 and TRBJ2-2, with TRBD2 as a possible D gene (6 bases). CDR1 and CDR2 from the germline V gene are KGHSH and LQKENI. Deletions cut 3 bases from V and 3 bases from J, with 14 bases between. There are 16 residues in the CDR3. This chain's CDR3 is CASSPQRGTDTGELFF. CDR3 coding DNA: TGTGCCAGCTCACCCCAACGGGGGACGGACACCGGGGAGCTGTTTTTT.

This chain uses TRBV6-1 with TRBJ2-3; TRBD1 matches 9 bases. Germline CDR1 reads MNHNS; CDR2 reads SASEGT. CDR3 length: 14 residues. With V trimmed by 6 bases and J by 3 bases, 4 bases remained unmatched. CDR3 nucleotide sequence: TGTGCCAGCAGCGGGACAGGGCGAACAGATACGCAGTATTTT. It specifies CASSGTGRTDTQYF.